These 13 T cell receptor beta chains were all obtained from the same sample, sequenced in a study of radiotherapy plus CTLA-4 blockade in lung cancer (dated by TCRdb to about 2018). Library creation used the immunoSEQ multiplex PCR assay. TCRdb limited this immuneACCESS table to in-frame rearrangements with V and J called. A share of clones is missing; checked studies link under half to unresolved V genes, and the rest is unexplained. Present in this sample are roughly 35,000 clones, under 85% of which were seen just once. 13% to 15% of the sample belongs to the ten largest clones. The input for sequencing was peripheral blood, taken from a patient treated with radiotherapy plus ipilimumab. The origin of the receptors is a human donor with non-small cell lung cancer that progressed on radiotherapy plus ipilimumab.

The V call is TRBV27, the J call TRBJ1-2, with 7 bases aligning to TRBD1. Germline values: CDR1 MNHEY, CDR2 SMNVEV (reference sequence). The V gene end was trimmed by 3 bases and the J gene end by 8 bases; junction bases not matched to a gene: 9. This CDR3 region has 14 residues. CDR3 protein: CASSLEGARGGYTF. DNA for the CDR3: TGTGCCAGCAGTTTGGAGGGGGCGAGGGGAGGCTACACCTTC.

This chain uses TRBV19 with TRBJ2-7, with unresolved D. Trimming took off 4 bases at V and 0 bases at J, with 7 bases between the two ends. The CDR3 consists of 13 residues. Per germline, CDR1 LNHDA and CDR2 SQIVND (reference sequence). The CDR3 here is CASSKSISYEQYF. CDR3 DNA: TGTGCCAGTAGTAAAAGCATCTCCTACGAGCAGTACTTC.

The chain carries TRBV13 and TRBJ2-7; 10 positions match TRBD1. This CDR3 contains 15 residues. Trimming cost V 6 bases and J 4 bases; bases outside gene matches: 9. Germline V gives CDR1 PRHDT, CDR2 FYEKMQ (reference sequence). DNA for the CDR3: TGTGCCAGCAGTTTTACCGGGACAGGGGAGTACGAGCAGTACTTC. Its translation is CASSFTGTGEYEQYF.

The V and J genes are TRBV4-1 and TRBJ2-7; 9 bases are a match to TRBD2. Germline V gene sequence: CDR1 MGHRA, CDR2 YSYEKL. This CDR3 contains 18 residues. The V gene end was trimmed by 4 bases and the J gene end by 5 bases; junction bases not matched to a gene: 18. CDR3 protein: CASSPRGGGRAAGNEQYF. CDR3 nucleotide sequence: TGCGCCAGCAGCCCCCGGGGAGGCGGGAGGGCCGCGGGGAACGAGCAGTACTTC.

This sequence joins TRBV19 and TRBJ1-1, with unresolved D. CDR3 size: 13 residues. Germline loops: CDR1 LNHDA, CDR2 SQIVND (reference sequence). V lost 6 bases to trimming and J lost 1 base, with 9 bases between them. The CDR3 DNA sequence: TGTGCCAGTAGACCCCCCGGGAACACTGAAGCTTTCTTT. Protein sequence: CASRPPGNTEAFF.

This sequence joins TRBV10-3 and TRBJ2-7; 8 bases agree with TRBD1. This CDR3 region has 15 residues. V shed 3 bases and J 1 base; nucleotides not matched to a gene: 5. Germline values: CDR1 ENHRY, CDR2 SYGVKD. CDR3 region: CAISDSRQGSYEQYF. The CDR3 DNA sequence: TGTGCCATCAGTGATTCTAGACAGGGGTCCTACGAGCAGTACTTC.

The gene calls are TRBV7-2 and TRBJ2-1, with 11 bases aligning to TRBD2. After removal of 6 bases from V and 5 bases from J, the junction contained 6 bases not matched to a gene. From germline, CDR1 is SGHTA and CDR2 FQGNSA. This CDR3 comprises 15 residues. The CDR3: CASSTGTSGNNEQFF. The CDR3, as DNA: TGTGCCAGCAGTACCGGGACTAGCGGTAACAATGAGCAGTTCTTC.

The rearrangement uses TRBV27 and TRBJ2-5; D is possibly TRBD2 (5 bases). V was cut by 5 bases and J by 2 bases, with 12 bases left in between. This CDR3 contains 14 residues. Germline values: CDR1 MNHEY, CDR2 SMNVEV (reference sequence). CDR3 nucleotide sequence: TGTGCCAGCAGTCCACGGGGATCACAAGAGACCCAGTACTTC. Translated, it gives CASSPRGSQETQYF.

CDR3 loop: CASKAEGQETQYF. CDR3 nucleotides: TGTGCCAGCAAGGCCGAGGGCCAAGAGACCCAGTACTTC. The chain uses TRBV11-2 and TRBJ2-5, with D perhaps TRBD2 (5 bases). Germline V gene lookup returns CDR1 SGHAT and CDR2 FQNNGV. CDR3 length: 13 amino acids. V was trimmed by 7 bases and J by 1 base, leaving 10 bases between them.

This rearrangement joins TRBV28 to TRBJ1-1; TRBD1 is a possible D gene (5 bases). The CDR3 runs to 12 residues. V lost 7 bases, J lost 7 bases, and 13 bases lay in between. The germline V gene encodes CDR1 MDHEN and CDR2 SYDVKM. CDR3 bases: TGTGCCAGCAAATGGGACGCAGGTGAAGCTTTCTTT. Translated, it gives CASKWDAGEAFF.

The CDR3 DNA reads as TGCGCCAGCAGCTTGGAGGGCAGGGCCGGTGAAGCTTTCTTT. Its translation is CASSLEGRAGEAFF. The chain recombines TRBV5-1 with TRBJ1-1; D may be TRBD1 (5 bases). The ends were cut back, 0 bases at V and 7 bases at J, with 13 bases in the middle. CDR3 size: 14 residues. Germline loops: CDR1 SGHRS, CDR2 YFSETQ.

Written as DNA, the CDR3 is TGTGCCAGCAGCCAGGGAGGCTCCCAGTACTTC. Protein product: CASSQGGSQYF. The V call is TRBV6-1, the J call TRBJ2-5, with D maybe TRBD2 (6 bases). Germline V gene sequence: CDR1 MNHNS, CDR2 SASEGT. The V and J ends lost 6 bases and 9 bases respectively, with 11 bases between them. The CDR3 is 11 residues long.

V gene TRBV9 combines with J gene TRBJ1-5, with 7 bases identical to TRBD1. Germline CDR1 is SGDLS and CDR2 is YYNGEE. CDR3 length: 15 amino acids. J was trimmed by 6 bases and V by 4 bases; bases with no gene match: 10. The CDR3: CASSPGTASIQPQHF. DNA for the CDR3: TGTGCCAGCAGCCCGGGGACAGCTTCAATTCAGCCCCAGCATTTT.